Listed below are T cell receptor beta chains from one sample, sequenced in a study of blood T cell repertoires in COVID-19. Using immunoSEQ multiplex PCR, the repertoire was profiled, and TCRdb retains in-frame clones only, with some absent. The sample records about 120,000 clones, 85% to 90% being singletons. Specimen: peripheral blood. The receptors stem from a woman aged 55-69 years with COVID-19, enrolled during active disease. Both conserved end residues are part of each CDR3. D genes are given only for firm matches. Clone size is not always given. Where it is, it says once, few, many or a class for expanded clones.

DNA: TGTGCCAGCAGCAAAGAAGAGCCCTCCTCCCAGCCCCAGCATTTT
CDR3: CASSKEEPSSQPQHF
J: TRBJ1-5
V: TRBV21-1
D: NA
size: NA

DNA: TGTGCCAGCTCACCCGTCCAGGCAGATACGCAGTATTTT
CDR3: CASSPVQADTQYF
J: TRBJ2-3
V: TRBV18
D: NA
size: NA

DNA: TGTGCCAGCAGCTTAATTGGGAGAACAGGGGCGAGCACAGATACGCAGTATTTT
CDR3: CASSLIGRTGASTDTQYF
J: TRBJ2-3
V: TRBV5-4
D: TRBD1
size: NA

DNA: TGTGCCAGCTCACCGATAGCCGGGACAGGGGGCTACGAGCAGTACTTC
CDR3: CASSPIAGTGGYEQYF
J: TRBJ2-7
V: TRBV18
D: TRBD1
size: NA

DNA: TGTGCCAGCTCACCAGCAGGTTTGTACGAGCAGTACTTC
CDR3: CASSPAGLYEQYF
J: TRBJ2-7
V: TRBV18
D: NA
size: NA

DNA: TGCAGCGTTGAAGGGGACAGGGGTCAAGAGCAGTACTTC
CDR3: CSVEGDRGQEQYF
J: TRBJ2-7
V: TRBV29-1
D: TRBD1
size: NA

DNA: TGCGCCAGCAGCCAAGGAAGCGGGCGGGAGCAGTACTTC
CDR3: CASSQGSGREQYF
J: TRBJ2-7
V: TRBV4-3
D: NA
size: NA

DNA: TGTGCCAGCAGCGTAGGACAGGGAAACTATGGCTACACCTTC
CDR3: CASSVGQGNYGYTF
J: TRBJ1-2
V: TRBV9
D: TRBD1
size: NA

DNA: TGTGCCAGCAGGAGCTCTGGGGCCAACGTCCTGACTTTC
CDR3: CASRSSGANVLTF
J: TRBJ2-6
V: TRBV25-1
D: NA
size: once

DNA: TGTGCCAGTAGTTTTTCTAGGTCCTCTGGGGCCAACGTCCTGACTTTC
CDR3: CASSFSRSSGANVLTF
J: TRBJ2-6
V: TRBV19
D: NA
size: many

DNA: TGTGCCAGCAGCTCGCGCGGGGCCGCGAACACCGGGGAGCTGTTTTTT
CDR3: CASSSRGAANTGELFF
J: TRBJ2-2
V: TRBV7-3
D: NA
size: few

DNA: TGTGCCAGCAGTTACCAGGGATGGGAAAAACTGTTTTTT
CDR3: CASSYQGWEKLFF
J: TRBJ1-4
V: TRBV6-5
D: NA
size: NA

DNA: TGTGCCATCAGTGATCCAGCGGGGCGGGCCCGAAGCACAGATACGCAGTATTTT
CDR3: CAISDPAGRARSTDTQYF
J: TRBJ2-3
V: TRBV10-3
D: TRBD2
size: once

DNA: TGTGCCAGCAGCCAAGGGAGTAGTCTAGCGGGGGACAATGAGCAGTTCTTC
CDR3: CASSQGSSLAGDNEQFF
J: TRBJ2-1
V: TRBV4-2
D: TRBD2
size: NA

DNA: TGTGCCAGCAGCTCCGACCTAGACAGGGCTTTTAATGAAAAACTGTTTTTT
CDR3: CASSSDLDRAFNEKLFF
J: TRBJ1-4
V: TRBV7-2
D: TRBD1
size: NA

DNA: TGTGCCAGCTCCAAAGCGGGGGCCCCCAATGAGCAGTTCTTC
CDR3: CASSKAGAPNEQFF
J: TRBJ2-1
V: TRBV25-1
D: TRBD2
size: NA